A single sample is the source of the 6 T cell receptor beta chains below, sequenced in a study of molecular identifiers for immune sequencing clone quantification. From the PCR reads, TCRdb called clonotypes with MiXCR, one entry per CDR3 protein. The data contain 400,000 to 600,000 distinct CDR3 sequences, around 23% of them singletons. Sequencing was done on a sample of naive CD8+ T cells from blood, with Jurkat cell RNA spiked in. The subset was: FACS-sorted CD8+CD4-CCR7+CD45RA+ naive T cells. These receptors were collected from a human donor in good health. Some libraries in this study had Jurkat cell RNA spiked in.

CDR3 bases: TGTGCCAGCAGTTATGCCTCAGGGCCGGGCACTGAAGCTTTCTTT. It specifies CASSYASGPGTEAFF. The rearrangement uses TRBV6-5 and TRBJ1-1, with D possibly matching TRBD1 (5 bases). Germline CDR1 is MNHEY and CDR2 is SVGAGI. The CDR3 length is 15 residues. Trimming removed 3 bases at V and 4 bases at J, with 15 bases between.

The chain recombines TRBV4-3 with TRBJ2-1, with TRBD1 matching 8 bases. Germline CDR1 LGHNA, CDR2 YSLEER. The CDR3 consists of 16 residues. After removal of 3 bases from V and 3 bases from J, the junction contained 7 bases not matched to a gene. CDR3 region: CASSQNAGQVYNEQFF. Written as DNA, the CDR3 is TGCGCCAGCAGCCAGAATGCGGGACAGGTCTACAATGAGCAGTTCTTC.

Ten or more counts support this clonotype. V usage is TRBV12-5 and J usage is TRBJ1-5, with D uncertain. The CDR3 has 14 amino acids. Deletions cut 1 base from V and 4 bases from J, with 8 bases between. Germline V lookup: CDR1 LGHNT, CDR2 FRNRAP. CDR3 sequence (DNA): TGTGCTAGTGGTTTGGGGCAGGCGAATCAGCCCCAGCATTTT. This translates into CASGLGQANQPQHF.

On this clonotype: This could be a read error, since a much larger clone is one nucleotide away. The gene calls are TRBV4-1 and TRBJ2-7, with TRBD1 matching over 7 bases. V shed 3 bases and J 2 bases; nucleotides not matched to a gene: 4. From germline, CDR1 is MGHRA and CDR2 YSYEKL. The length of the CDR3 is 14 residues. CDR3 in DNA: TGCGCCAGCAGCCATCCACAGGGGACCTACGAGCAGTACTTC. Protein product: CASSHPQGTYEQYF.

This clonotype has a handful of counts. The J gene is TRBJ2-3, the V gene TRBV4-3; no definite D call. There are 13 residues in the CDR3. The germline V and J ends were trimmed by 0 bases and 4 bases, with 5 bases remaining between them. Germline V gene sequence: CDR1 LGHNA, CDR2 YSLEER. The CDR3 spells CASSQDGSDTQYF. In DNA form, the CDR3 reads TGCGCCAGCAGCCAAGACGGTTCAGATACGCAGTATTTT.

This chain's CDR3 is CASSLVGMEQYF. The CDR3 bases are TGTGCCAGCAGCTTGGTCGGGATGGAGCAGTACTTC. V is TRBV5-8 and J is TRBJ2-7; weak D call: TRBD2 (5 bases). V was pared by 0 bases and J by 7 bases, with 8 bases between. This CDR3 is built from 12 residues. Germline V gene sequence: CDR1 SGHTS, CDR2 YDEGEE. Based on the CDR3 plus reference TRBV5-8 and TRBJ2-7, the full variable domain is EAGVTQSPTHLIKTRGQQATLRCSPISGHTSVYWYQQALGLGLQFLLWYDEGEERNRGNFPPRFSGRQFPNYSSELNVNALELEDSALYLCASSLVGMEQYFGPGTRLTVT.